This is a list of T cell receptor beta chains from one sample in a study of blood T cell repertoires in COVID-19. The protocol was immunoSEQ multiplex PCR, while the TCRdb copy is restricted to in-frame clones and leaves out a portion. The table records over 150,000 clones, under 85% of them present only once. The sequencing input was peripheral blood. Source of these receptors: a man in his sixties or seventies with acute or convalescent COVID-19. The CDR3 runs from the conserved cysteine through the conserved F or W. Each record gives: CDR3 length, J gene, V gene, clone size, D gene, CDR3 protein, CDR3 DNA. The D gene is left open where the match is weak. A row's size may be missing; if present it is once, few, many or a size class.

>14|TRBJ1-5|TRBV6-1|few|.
CASSEATGNQPQHF
TGTGCCAGCAGTGAAGCTACAGGGAATCAGCCCCAGCATTTT
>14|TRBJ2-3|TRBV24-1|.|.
CATRGRGSTDTQYF
TGTGCCACCCGGGGCCGGGGGTCCACAGATACGCAGTATTTT
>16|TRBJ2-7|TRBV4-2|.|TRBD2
CASSWGLAGGGYEQYF
TGTGCCAGCAGCTGGGGACTAGCGGGGGGTGGCTACGAGCAGTACTTC
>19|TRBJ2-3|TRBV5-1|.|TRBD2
CASSLSLTSGGPSTDTQYF
TGCGCCAGCAGCTTGAGTTTGACTAGCGGGGGACCTAGCACAGATACGCAGTATTTT
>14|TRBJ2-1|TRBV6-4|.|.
CASSPGERANEQFF
TGTGCCAGCAGTCCGGGGGAGAGGGCCAATGAGCAGTTCTTC
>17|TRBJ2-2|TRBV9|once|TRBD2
CASSPREREDNTGELFF
TGTGCCAGCAGCCCCCGAGAGCGGGAGGACAACACCGGGGAGCTGTTTTTT
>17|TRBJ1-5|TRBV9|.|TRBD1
CASSPPEGAESNQPQHF
TGTGCCAGCAGCCCACCCGAGGGGGCAGAAAGCAATCAGCCCCAGCATTTT
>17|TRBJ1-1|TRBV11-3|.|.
CASSLAGQTLRNTEAFF
TGTGCCAGCAGCTTAGCTGGACAGACCCTCCGGAACACTGAAGCTTTCTTT
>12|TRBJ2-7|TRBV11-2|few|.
CASTSAGTEQYF
TGTGCCAGCACCTCGGCGGGGACCGAGCAGTACTTC
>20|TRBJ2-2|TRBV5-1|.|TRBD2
CASNSNSGLAGGPGTGELFF
TGCGCCAGTAATTCCAACAGCGGACTAGCGGGGGGGCCAGGCACCGGGGAGCTGTTTTTT
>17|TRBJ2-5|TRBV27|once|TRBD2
CASSFQGLAGERETQYF
TGTGCCAGCAGTTTCCAGGGACTAGCGGGAGAGAGGGAGACCCAGTACTTC
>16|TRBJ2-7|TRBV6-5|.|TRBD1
CASSYSLGQGAYEQYF
TGTGCCAGCAGTTACTCCCTTGGACAGGGGGCCTACGAGCAGTACTTC
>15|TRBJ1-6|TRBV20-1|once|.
CSASGQPTNNSPLHF
TGCAGTGCTAGTGGACAGCCTACAAATAATTCACCCCTCCACTTT
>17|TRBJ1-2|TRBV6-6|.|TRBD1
CASSPGTGRSLNYGYTF
TGTGCCAGCAGTCCAGGGACAGGGCGTTCCTTAAACTATGGCTACACCTTC
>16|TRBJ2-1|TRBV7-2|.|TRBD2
CASSLRTSGGYNEQFF
TGTGCCAGCAGCCTCCGGACTAGCGGGGGCTACAATGAGCAGTTCTTC
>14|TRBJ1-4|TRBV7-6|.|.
CASSLGSGNEKLFF
TGTGCCAGCAGCTTAGGTTCAGGGAATGAAAAACTGTTTTTT
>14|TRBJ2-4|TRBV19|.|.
CASRGESGKNIQYF
TGTGCCAGTCGCGGGGAGAGTGGCAAAAACATTCAGTACTTC
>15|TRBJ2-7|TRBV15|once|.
CATSRVTGGGDEQYF
TGTGCCACCAGCAGAGTCACAGGGGGGGGCGACGAGCAGTACTTC
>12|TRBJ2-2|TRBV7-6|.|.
CASSLYTGELFF
TGTGCCAGCAGCCTGTACACCGGGGAGCTGTTTTTT
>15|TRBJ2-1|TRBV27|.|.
CASSLSRGLNNEQFF
TGTGCCAGCAGTTTATCGAGGGGACTCAACAATGAGCAGTTCTTC
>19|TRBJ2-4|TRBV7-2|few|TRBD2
CASSPPGTSGSEPKNIQYF
TGTGCCAGCAGCCCCCCGGGGACTAGCGGGAGCGAGCCCAAAAACATTCAGTACTTC
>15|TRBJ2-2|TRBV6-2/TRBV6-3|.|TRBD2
CASSRTSGGTGELFF
TGTGCCAGCAGTCGGACTAGCGGGGGCACCGGGGAGCTGTTTTTT
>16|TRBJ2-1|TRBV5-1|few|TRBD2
CASSFMVSGGDNEQFF
TGCGCCAGCAGCTTTATGGTTAGCGGGGGGGACAATGAGCAGTTCTTC
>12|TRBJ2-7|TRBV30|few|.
CAWSTRAYEQYF
TGTGCCTGGAGCACTAGGGCCTACGAGCAGTACTTC
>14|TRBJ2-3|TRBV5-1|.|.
CASSLQQSTDTQYF
TGCGCCAGCAGCTTGCAACAGAGCACAGATACGCAGTATTTT
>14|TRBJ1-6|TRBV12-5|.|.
CASGRDSFNSPLHF
TGTGCTAGTGGCCGTGACAGCTTTAATTCACCCCTCCACTTT
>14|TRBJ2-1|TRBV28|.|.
CASSLPLGGNEQFF
TGTGCCAGCAGTTTGCCCCTCGGGGGCAATGAGCAGTTCTTC
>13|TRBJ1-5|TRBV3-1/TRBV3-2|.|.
CASSWTVDQPQHF
TGTGCCAGCAGCTGGACAGTAGATCAGCCCCAGCATTTT
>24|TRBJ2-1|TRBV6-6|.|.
CASSRLAEGLTNRRYSVGYNEQFF
TGTGCCAGCAGTCGCCTCGCGGAGGGCCTAACGAACCGGAGGTATAGTGTGGGCTACAATGAGCAGTTCTTC
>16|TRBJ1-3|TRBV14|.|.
CASSRMTGERGNTIYF
TGTGCCAGCAGCCGCATGACAGGTGAACGTGGAAACACCATATATTTT
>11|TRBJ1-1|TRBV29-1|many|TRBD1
CSVDRQGKAFF
TGCAGCGTCGACAGACAGGGGAAAGCTTTCTTT
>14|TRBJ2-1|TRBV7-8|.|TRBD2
CASSPLAGINEQFF
TGTGCCAGCAGCCCGTTAGCGGGAATCAATGAGCAGTTCTTC
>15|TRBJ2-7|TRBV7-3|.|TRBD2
CASSVLAGGPHEQYF
TGTGCCAGCAGCGTACTAGCGGGAGGGCCCCACGAGCAGTACTTC
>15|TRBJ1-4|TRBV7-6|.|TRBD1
CASSLEWTGNEKLFF
TGTGCCAGCAGCTTAGAGTGGACAGGGAATGAAAAACTGTTTTTT
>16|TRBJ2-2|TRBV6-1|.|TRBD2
CASSATSGGAAGELFF
TGTGCCAGCAGTGCAACTAGCGGGGGGGCAGCCGGGGAGCTGTTTTTT
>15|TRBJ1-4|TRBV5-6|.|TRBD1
CASSTPGQGNEKLFF
TGTGCCAGCAGCACCCCGGGACAGGGTAATGAAAAACTGTTTTTT
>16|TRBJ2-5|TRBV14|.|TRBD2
CASSQDLAGDKETQYF
TGTGCCAGCAGCCAAGACCTAGCGGGAGACAAAGAGACCCAGTACTTC
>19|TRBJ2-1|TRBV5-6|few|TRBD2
CASSLGRTSGGYSYNEQFF
TGTGCCAGCAGCTTGGGTCGGACTAGCGGGGGCTACTCCTACAATGAGCAGTTCTTC
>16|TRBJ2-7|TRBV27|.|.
CASSLSRGAISYEQYF
TGTGCCAGCAGTTTATCGAGAGGAGCCATTTCCTACGAGCAGTACTTC
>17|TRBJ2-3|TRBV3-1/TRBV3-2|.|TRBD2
CASSHQRLAGGTDTQYF
TGTGCCAGCAGCCATCAACGACTAGCGGGGGGCACAGATACGCAGTATTTT
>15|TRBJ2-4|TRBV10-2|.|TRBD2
CASSESRGAKNIQYF
TGCGCCAGCAGTGAGTCGCGGGGGGCCAAAAACATTCAGTACTTC
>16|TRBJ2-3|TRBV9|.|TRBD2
CASSADSGGSTDTQYF
TGTGCCAGCAGCGCCGATTCGGGGGGAAGCACAGATACGCAGTATTTT
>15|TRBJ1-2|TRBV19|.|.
CASSQRDSANYGYTF
TGTGCCAGTAGTCAACGAGACTCAGCTAACTATGGCTACACCTTC
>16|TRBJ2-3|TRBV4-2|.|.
CASSQDRGEGSDTQYF
TGTGCCAGCAGCCAAGATAGGGGGGAGGGGTCAGATACGCAGTATTTT
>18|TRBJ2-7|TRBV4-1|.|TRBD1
CASSQAIHRGQLSYEQYF
TGCGCCAGCAGCCAAGCCATTCACAGGGGGCAGTTAAGCTACGAGCAGTACTTC
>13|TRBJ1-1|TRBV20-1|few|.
CSASRSEATEAFF
TGCAGTGCTAGTCGTTCTGAGGCCACTGAAGCTTTCTTT
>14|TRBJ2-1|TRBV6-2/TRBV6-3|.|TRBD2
CASSYSTSGRAQFF
TGTGCCAGCAGTTACTCAACTAGCGGGAGGGCGCAGTTCTTC
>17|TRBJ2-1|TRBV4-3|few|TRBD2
CASSQDLGTSSYNEQFF
TGCGCCAGCAGCCAAGATTTAGGGACTAGTTCCTACAATGAGCAGTTCTTC
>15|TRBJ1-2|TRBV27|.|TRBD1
CASSLGQGDIGGYTF
TGTGCCAGCAGTCTCGGACAGGGGGATATTGGTGGCTACACCTTC
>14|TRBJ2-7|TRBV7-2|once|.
CASSFGVISYEQYF
TGTGCCAGCAGCTTCGGGGTTATCTCATACGAGCAGTACTTC
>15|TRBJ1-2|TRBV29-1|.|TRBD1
CSVGAWDSPNYGYTF
TGCAGCGTTGGGGCCTGGGACAGCCCTAACTATGGCTACACCTTC